This T cell receptor (beta chain) was profiled in a study of cytomegalovirus exposure and HLA in healthy donors. Use of 60 Vbeta and 13 Jbeta primers characterized the PCR. Assay: immunoSEQ multiplex PCR; the TCRdb copy retains only in-frame clones and omits some. The sample holds around 170,000 clones, roughly 82% seen once. Germline-derived CDR1 and CDR2 are SQVTM and ANQGSEA. V lost 7 bases to trimming and J lost 1 base; unmatched junction nucleotides: 5. The CDR3 extends over 13 amino acids. This receptor was taken from a woman aged 45-59 years in good health and CMV-seropositive. Source material: PBMCs. The V gene is TRBV29-1, the J gene TRBJ1-1, with 8 nucleotides matching TRBD1. The CDR3 nucleotides read TGCAGCGCCAACAGGGGGGAGAACACTGAAGCTTTCTTT. This gives the protein CSANRGENTEAFF.